The entry below gives a single TCR beta chain sequence along with its context. Its specificity is not known. The data stem from a study of a mutant IDH1 vaccine in newly diagnosed glioma. The length of the CDR3 is 15 residues. V lost 5 bases and J lost 3, with 13 bases in between. The germline gives CDR1 LGHNT, CDR2 FRNRAP. Noted time point: week 35, safety follow-up. With topical imiquimod, each dose of the vaccine consisted of 300 ug of mutant IDH1 20-mer peptide. TCRdb's copy holds only in-frame clones and misses some; the assay was immunoSEQ multiplex PCR. The sample includes around 32,000 clones, just under 80% of them seen just once.

V usage is TRBV12-5 and J usage is TRBJ2-2, with D possibly TRBD1 on 6 matching bases. This sequence was found in a man aged 40-49 years with glioma. Some clones in this sample may be carry-over from other donors' samples. Sequences were derived from PBMCs, sampled from a glioma patient whose treatment included an IDH1 peptide vaccine. Written as DNA, the CDR3 is TGTGCTAGTGGTCCCAGGGACACATACACCGGGGAGCTGTTTTTT. Translating gives CASGPRDTYTGELFF.